Given below is one T cell receptor (beta chain) in context. This sample was taken from a study of blood T cell repertoires in COVID-19. Study details: The cDNA or gDNA used as material had been derived from T cells, B-cell-depleted T cells, or PBMCs.

Germline trimming cut 3 bases from V and 3 bases from J; bases unmatched to any gene: 3. Germline V gene data show CDR1 as SEHNR and CDR2 as FQNEAQ (reference sequence). The CDR3 covers 16 residues. Here immunoSEQ multiplex PCR was the method, and the copy in TCRdb shows in-frame clones only, minus some. This sample yields 110,000 to 150,000 clones, of which about 87% are seen a single time; around 1.7% belongs to the top ten. This receptor was identified in a woman aged 45-60 years with acute or convalescent COVID-19. The chain combines TRBV7-9 with TRBJ1-5; 12 bases line up with TRBD1. The specimen sequenced was peripheral blood. CDR3 region: CASSFGTGGYNQPQHF. The CDR3 DNA reads as TGTGCCAGCAGCTTTGGGACAGGGGGCTACAATCAGCCCCAGCATTTT.